Shown below are 29 T cell receptor beta chains from a single sample sequenced in a study of T-cell reconstitution after alpha-beta-depleted transplantation in children. TCRbeta library preparation incorporated unique molecular identifiers. TCRdb recomputed calls from the PCR reads with MiXCR, one row per CDR3 protein. The data hold approximately 290,000 distinct CDR3 sequences, with around a tenth observed a single time. The starting material was peripheral blood, obtained 180 days after TCRalphabeta/CD19-depleted stem cell transplant. These receptors all stem from a male patient between 2 and 15 years old who had a stem cell transplant for chronic granulomatous disease, so the T cells may come from the graft donor.

This clonotype was found many times. The chain carries TRBV6-1 and TRBJ2-7, with TRBD2 identical over 7 bases. The CDR3 consists of 14 residues. CDR1 MNHNS and CDR2 SASEGT come from the germline V gene. V was clipped by 6 bases and J by 3 bases; unmatched bases: 8. CDR3 amino acids: CASSLRGVFYEQYF. The CDR3 DNA sequence: TGTGCCAGCAGCCTCCGGGGGGTATTCTACGAGCAGTACTTC.

This clonotype was observed at least ten times. This chain joins TRBV7-9 and TRBJ2-1; 9 nucleotides line up with TRBD1. After removal of 4 bases from V and 6 bases from J, the junction contained 7 bases not matched to a gene. Germline values: CDR1 SEHNR, CDR2 FQNEAQ (reference sequence). The CDR3 length is 15 residues. CDR3 sequence: CASSSPGQGVNEQFF. The CDR3 DNA reads TGTGCCAGCAGCTCCCCGGGACAGGGTGTCAATGAGCAGTTCTTC.

This clonotype was recorded at least ten times. The rearrangement joins TRBV7-2 to TRBJ1-1; 10 bases are shared with TRBD1. This CDR3 region has 15 residues. CDR1 is SGHTA and CDR2 is FQGNSA in the germline V gene. The ends lost 5 bases at V and 1 base at J; junction bases unmatched: 4. Written as DNA, the CDR3 is TGTGCCAGCAGCGGAGACAGGGGGCGGAACACTGAAGCTTTCTTT. Translating gives CASSGDRGRNTEAFF.

This clonotype has more than one count but fewer than ten. The chain couples TRBV9 to TRBJ2-2; D gene unclear. Germline V gene sequence: CDR1 SGDLS, CDR2 YYNGEE. This CDR3 spans 13 amino acids. The V end lost 0 bases, the J end lost 7 bases, and 7 bases lay between the germline ends. CDR3 nucleotide sequence: TGTGCCAGCAGCGTAGCAGAGGTCGGGGAGCTGTTTTTT. It yields the protein CASSVAEVGELFF.

This clonotype was picked up many times. The chain couples TRBV20-1 to TRBJ2-1; D unclear. The CDR3 is made up of 14 amino acids. In germline, CDR1 is DFQATT, CDR2 SNEGSKA (reference sequence). V lost 5 bases to trimming and J lost 4 bases, with 15 bases between them. CDR3 coding DNA: TGCAGTGCTGCACGACTGCTCGCTTACAATGAGCAGTTCTTC. It translates to CSAARLLAYNEQFF.

This clonotype showed up many times. This chain links TRBV2 with TRBJ2-3, with D unclear. The CDR3 is 14 amino acids. Per germline, CDR1 SNHLY and CDR2 FYNNEI. Trimming cost V 4 bases and J 2 bases, with 10 bases left between them. CDR3 nucleotides: TGTGCCAGCAGTGGATCGGCACCCACAGATACGCAGTATTTT. Translated: CASSGSAPTDTQYF. The full variable domain, its missing parts supplied by reference TRBV2 and TRBJ2-3, is EPEVTQTPSHQVTQMGQEVILRCVPISNHLYFYWYRQILGQKVEFLVSFYNNEISEKSEIFDDQFSVERPDGSNFTLKIRSTKLEDSAMYFCASSGSAPTDTQYFGPGTRLTVL.

There are many counts of this clonotype. The CDR3 DNA is TGTGCCATCAGTGAGTCAGAGAAAGAGACCCAGTACTTC. Its protein is CAISESEKETQYF. The chain employs TRBV10-3 and TRBJ2-5; D is unresolved. Germline lookup yields CDR1 ENHRY and CDR2 SYGVKD. This CDR3 spans 13 amino acids. Trimming removed 0 bases at V and 3 bases at J, with 5 bases between.

The sample holds one count of this clonotype. The chain recombines TRBV4-2 with TRBJ2-3; 9 positions agree with TRBD2. Germline loops: CDR1 LGHNA, CDR2 YNFKEQ. After removal of 2 bases from V and 5 bases from J, the junction contained 23 bases not matched to a gene. The CDR3 runs 21 residues. In DNA form, the CDR3 reads TGTGCCAGCAGCCAAAAGGTATTGGCGGGAGGGCCGGGTTCGGATGGAGATACGCAGTATTTT. The encoded protein is CASSQKVLAGGPGSDGDTQYF.

The chain is built from TRBV20-1 and TRBJ2-6; 8 bases match TRBD1. The length of the CDR3 is 16 residues. CDR1 is DFQATT, CDR2 SNEGSKA, per germline (reference sequence). V shed 2 bases and J 3 bases; nucleotides not matched to a gene: 6. CDR3 DNA sequence: TGCAGTGCTAGACAGGGGGCGATTTTTGGGGCCAACGTCCTGACTTTC. Its protein is CSARQGAIFGANVLTF.

This clonotype appeared many times. At one end, the junction sequence differs from germline, possibly due to a read error. V usage is TRBV5-1 and J usage is TRBJ2-7, with 8 bases identical to TRBD1. The CDR3 is 14 residues long. CDR1 is SGHRS and CDR2 is YFSETQ in the germline V gene. CDR3 loop: CASRLDRVGYEQYF. Here the CDR3 DNA reads TGCGCCAGCAGATTGGACAGGGTCGGGTACGAGCAGTACTTC.

This clonotype was picked up many times. The chain joins TRBV7-9 to TRBJ2-6; unclear D gene. The germline V and J ends were trimmed by 7 bases and 0 bases, with 13 bases remaining between them. In germline, CDR1 is SEHNR, CDR2 FQNEAQ (reference sequence). The CDR3 runs 16 residues. The CDR3 here is CASTWAVSSGANVLTF. Written as DNA, the CDR3 is TGTGCCAGCACATGGGCAGTGAGCTCTGGGGCCAACGTCCTGACTTTC.

The genes are TRBV7-2 and TRBJ2-5, with D perhaps being TRBD1 or TRBD2 (5 bases each). The CDR3 is 15 residues long. The germline V gene encodes CDR1 SGHTA and CDR2 FQGNSA. Deletions cut 3 bases from V and 1 base from J, with 12 bases between. The CDR3 loop is CASSFGGGVQETQYF. In DNA form, the CDR3 reads TGTGCCAGCAGCTTTGGTGGGGGTGTCCAAGAGACCCAGTACTTC.

Ten or more counts support this clonotype. The chain carries TRBV9 and TRBJ2-6; D remains unclear. The CDR3 consists of 14 residues. Per germline, CDR1 SGDLS and CDR2 YYNGEE. The V end lost 4 bases, the J end lost 4 bases, and 9 bases lay between the germline ends. In nucleotides, the CDR3 is TGTGCCAGCAGCACCCGGTCGGGGGCCAACGTCCTGACTTTC. It is translated as CASSTRSGANVLTF.

The rearrangement uses TRBV19 and TRBJ1-2; perhaps TRBD1 as D (5 bases). The V end lost 7 bases, the J end lost 4 bases, and 16 bases lay between the germline ends. The length of the CDR3 is 14 residues. Germline V gene data show CDR1 as LNHDA and CDR2 as SQIVND (reference sequence). CDR3 in amino acids: CASTSTGTAYGYTF. CDR3 bases: TGTGCCAGTACTTCTACCGGGACGGCCTATGGCTACACCTTC.

This clonotype was observed many times. The chain combines TRBV7-9 with TRBJ2-1; D remains unclear. The V and J ends lost 5 bases and 0 bases respectively, with 14 bases between them. CDR1 is SEHNR, CDR2 FQNEAQ, per germline (reference sequence). This CDR3 region has 16 residues. The CDR3 region is CASSPHWTLSYNEQFF. Written as DNA, the CDR3 is TGTGCCAGCAGCCCCCATTGGACGCTCTCCTACAATGAGCAGTTCTTC.

In the case of this clonotype: This may be a read error, as it is one base from a much larger clone. V and J are TRBV13 and TRBJ2-1, with TRBD2 matching over 12 bases. CDR1 and CDR2 (germline): PRHDT, FYEKMQ (reference sequence). The CDR3 covers 18 residues. This CDR3 is CASSRWTSGERPYNEQLF. In DNA form, the CDR3 reads TGTGCCAGCAGCCGCTGGACTAGCGGGGAGAGGCCTTACAATGAGCAGCTCTTC.

This clonotype appeared a single time. One base away lies a much larger clone, so this may be a sequencing read error. CDR3 sequence reads: CASSAGAKNIHYF. The CDR3 DNA follows: TGTGCCAGCAGTGCGGGGGCCAAAAACATTCATTACTTC. V and J are TRBV27 and TRBJ2-4; a weak D match, TRBD2 (7 bases). The germline V gene encodes CDR1 MNHEY and CDR2 SMNVEV (reference sequence). This CDR3 contains 13 residues.

The table lists this clonotype with many counts. This chain connects TRBV10-3 to TRBJ2-5; TRBD1 aligns across 8 bases. The CDR3 is 13 residues long. The V gene end was trimmed by 11 bases and the J gene end by 4 bases; junction bases not matched to a gene: 9. Germline CDR1 is ENHRY and CDR2 is SYGVKD. The CDR3 DNA reads as TGTGCCGTTGCCGGGACAGGAGGAGAGACCCAGTACTTC. This codes for CAVAGTGGETQYF.

With regard to this clonotype: A read error may be the cause here, since a much bigger clone is one base away. J is TRBJ2-5 and V is TRBV5-5, with TRBD1 as a possible D gene (6 bases). There are 14 residues in the CDR3. V lost 2 bases and J 4 bases, leaving 12 bases between the germline ends. In germline, CDR1 is SGHKS, CDR2 YYEKEE (reference sequence). The CDR3, as DNA: TGTGCCAGCAGCTTTCAGGGGTTTGGAGAGACCCAGTACTTC. Translating it yields CASSFQGFGETQYF.

This clonotype has at least ten counts. The chain couples TRBV10-3 to TRBJ2-7, with D possibly TRBD1 on 6 matching bases. The CDR3 runs 12 residues. Looked up from germline, CDR1 is ENHRY and CDR2 is SYGVKD. Deletions cut 5 bases from V and 5 bases from J, with 10 bases between. CDR3 DNA: TGTGCCATCAGTATAACAGGGCACGAGCAGTACTTC. Residues: CAISITGHEQYF.

This clonotype was observed at least ten times. V is TRBV5-1 and J is TRBJ2-4, with 10 positions matching TRBD2. From germline, CDR1 is SGHRS and CDR2 YFSETQ. This CDR3 is built from 17 residues. With V trimmed by 0 bases and J by 0 bases, 3 bases remained unmatched. CDR3 DNA sequence: TGCGCCAGCAGCTTGGTAGCGGGGGGACTAGCCAAAAACATTCAGTACTTC. Encoded protein: CASSLVAGGLAKNIQYF.

The chain joins TRBV5-6 to TRBJ2-3; D ambiguous. The CDR3 sequence is 14 residues long. V gave up 1 base and J gave up 5 bases, with 11 bases separating them. The germline V gene encodes CDR1 SGHDT and CDR2 YYEEEE. CDR3 sequence reads: CASSLIAFVDTQYF. DNA for the CDR3: TGTGCCAGCAGCTTGATCGCCTTTGTAGATACGCAGTATTTT. The full variable domain, rest sourced from reference TRBV5-6 and TRBJ2-3, is DAGVTQSPTHLIKTRGQQVTLRCSPKSGHDTVSWYQQALGQGPQFIFQYYEEEERQRGNFPDRFSGHQFPNYSSELNVNALLLGDSALYLCASSLIAFVDTQYFGPGTRLTVL.

This clonotype has a count of ten or more. The chain recombines TRBV29-1 with TRBJ2-4, with 9 bases that match TRBD2. Losses at the gene ends were 3 bases for V and 8 bases for J; bases not matched to a gene: 11. The CDR3 runs to 15 residues. Germline V lookup: CDR1 SQVTM, CDR2 ANQGSEA. CDR3 region: CSVERLAGVKDIQYF. DNA for the CDR3: TGCAGCGTTGAGAGATTAGCGGGGGTGAAGGACATTCAGTACTTC.

This clonotype was recorded at least ten times. The chain links TRBV11-2 to TRBJ2-3, with TRBD1 as a possible D gene (7 bases). This CDR3 region has 14 residues. Germline assignment: CDR1 SGHAT and CDR2 FQNNGV. The V gene lost 3 bases and the J gene lost 6 bases, with 13 bases spanning the gap. The CDR3 loop reads CASSFGGGWDTQYF. For the CDR3, the DNA is TGTGCCAGCAGCTTCGGAGGGGGCTGGGATACGCAGTATTTT. Looking up the rest from reference TRBV11-2 and TRBJ2-3 gives the full variable domain: EAGVAQSPRYKIIEKRQSVAFWCNPISGHATLYWYQQILGQGPKLLIQFQNNGVVDDSQLPKDRFSAERLKGVDSTLKIQPAKLEDSAVYLCASSFGGGWDTQYFGPGTRLTVL.

About this clonotype: This could be a read error, since a much larger clone is one nucleotide away. The rearrangement links TRBV12-3 or TRBV12-4 to TRBJ1-3; TRBD1 matches at 7 bases. Germline trimming cut 7 bases from V and 0 bases from J; bases unmatched to any gene: 9. CDR3 size: 16 residues. CDR3 residues: CASNNPGTDSGNTIYF. Here the CDR3 DNA reads TGTGCCAGCAATAATCCCGGGACAGACTCTGGAAACACCATATATTTT.

There are many counts of this clonotype. The V and J genes are TRBV5-5 and TRBJ2-2; no reliable D call. CDR1 is SGHKS, CDR2 YYEKEE, per germline (reference sequence). The V and J ends lost 0 bases and 4 bases respectively, with 13 bases between them. There are 16 residues in the CDR3. The CDR3 region is CASSLVARLTTGELFF. The DNA for the CDR3 is TGTGCCAGCAGCTTGGTGGCCAGATTGACCACCGGGGAGCTGTTTTTT.

This clonotype was seen many times. This sequence joins TRBV29-1 and TRBJ2-1; D gene ambiguous. Germline CDR1 SQVTM, CDR2 ANQGSEA. The CDR3 extends over 12 amino acids. V was trimmed by 0 bases and J by 6 bases, leaving 6 bases between them. CDR3 region: CSVEDNRNEQFF. The CDR3 DNA sequence: TGCAGCGTTGAAGATAACCGCAATGAGCAGTTCTTC.

The rearrangement uses TRBV28 and TRBJ2-3, with 13 bases matching TRBD2. Germline lookup yields CDR1 MDHEN and CDR2 SYDVKM. The CDR3 runs 17 residues. Unmatched junction bases numbered 12, after V lost 6 bases and J lost 6 bases. CDR3 protein: CASSYKPGLAGCDTQYF. CDR3 bases: TGTGCCAGCAGCTATAAACCGGGACTAGCGGGATGTGATACGCAGTATTTT.

This clonotype was seen repeatedly, ten times or more. The chain employs TRBV12-3 or TRBV12-4 and TRBJ2-2; TRBD2 matches 7 bases. V trimming: 3 bases; J trimming: 2 bases; junction bases outside the gene matches: 3. The CDR3 runs to 15 residues. CDR3 coding DNA: TGTGCCAGCAGTTTTTGGGGGGGTAACACCGGGGAGCTGTTTTTT. It is translated as CASSFWGGNTGELFF.